This T cell receptor (beta chain) comes out of a study of T-cell memory formation after mild COVID-19. Study findings and constraints: CD4/CD8 balance characterized clones contracting day 15 to 85, and CD4+ skew characterized later expanders.

Remarks on this clonotype: Its cognate antigen is unknown. The junction departs from the called germline gene at one end, perhaps through a read error.

Libraries for TCRalpha and TCRbeta carried sample barcodes and unique molecular identifiers via 5'RACE. TCRdb fed the 5' RACE reads into MiXCR, producing one record per CDR3 protein. The data show 350,000 to 500,000 distinct CDR3 sequences, 15% to 20% seen once. The source material was PBMCs or a T cell subset sorted from them (not recorded which). This TCR came from an adult woman who had mild COVID-19 (a few samples of this study predate the infection). Cell type and time point are not known.

Written as DNA, the CDR3 is TGTACCAGCAGGAACCAACAGGGATTCGGCACTGAAGCTTTCTTT. Protein product: CTSRNQQGFGTEAFF. This chain uses TRBV2 with TRBJ1-1, with D tentatively TRBD1 (6 bases). This CDR3 comprises 15 residues. In germline, CDR1 is SNHLY, CDR2 FYNNEI.